The rows below give T cell receptor beta chains drawn from one sample of a study of shared clonotypes between healthy human individuals. Data came from immunoSEQ multiplex PCR; TCRdb stores just in-frame clones and leaves some out. Of roughly 2,500,000 clones listed, more than 85% are singletons. Sequenced material: naive CD4+ T cells from PBMCs. The receptor source for this set is a man between 18 and 35 years old in good health. Some clones in this sample may be carry-over from other donors' samples. CDR3s include the opening cysteine and the closing phenylalanine or tryptophan.

TRBJ2-6	TRBV6-1	CASSERTGANVLTF
TRBJ2-7	TRBV9	CASSEGLATGGSYEQYF
TRBJ2-3	TRBV7-2	CASSPRGGSSTDTQYF
TRBJ2-6	TRBV15	CATSSKTGANVLTF
TRBJ1-1	TRBV30	CAWSMQGRTEAFF
TRBJ2-2	TRBV4-3	CASSPGGRGGNGELFF
TRBJ1-5	TRBV18	CASSPAGDRDKPQHF
TRBJ2-7	TRBV11-2	CASRKIAGGTSYEQYF
TRBJ1-2	TRBV4-3	CASSQERGRYGYTF
TRBJ2-7	TRBV11-2	CAVRGTYEQYF
TRBJ2-3	TRBV7-3	CASSSTLGSTDTQYF
TRBJ2-7	TRBV29-1	CSVGGVVDEQYF
TRBJ2-7	TRBV28	CASSSRLAGPMEYF
TRBJ2-3	TRBV5-1	CASSFAGVGTDTQYF
TRBJ2-1	TRBV10-3	CAFGGSSYNEQFF
TRBJ2-5	TRBV6-5	CASSEETQYF
TRBJ2-1	TRBV28	CASSLTGFSYNEQFF
TRBJ2-1	TRBV5-4	CASSRDRGFYNEQFF
TRBJ2-7	TRBV6-1	CASSVITGAWEQYF
TRBJ2-3	TRBV2	CASRASTDTQYF
TRBJ2-2	TRBV4-3	CASSQVRVVDTGELFF
TRBJ2-3	TRBV5-6	CASSAGTGRTDTQYF
TRBJ1-1	TRBV5-1	CASSLAPGGGMNTEAFF
TRBJ2-7	TRBV18	CASSPSVREQYF
TRBJ1-5	TRBV6-5	CASRLGQQINQPQHF
TRBJ1-1	TRBV7-9	CASSLQVGEAFF
TRBJ1-4	TRBV2	CASRAGQASEKLFF
TRBJ2-7	TRBV28	CASPPGQHMIGEQYF
TRBJ2-7	TRBV28	CASRATLYEQYF
TRBJ2-3	TRBV29-1	CSVRGRATDTQYF
TRBJ1-2	TRBV18	CASSPILDFPLTF
TRBJ2-2	TRBV5-8	CASSLSEREGRNTGELFF
TRBJ2-7	TRBV2	CASSLQGAGEYF
TRBJ2-5	TRBV28	CASSPITGAQETQYF
TRBJ2-2	TRBV7-2	CASSLSVNTGELFF
TRBJ2-5	TRBV7-9	CASRQTSGSRETQYF
TRBJ2-3	TRBV9	CASSVGLAGLDTQYF
TRBJ1-1	TRBV27	CASSSIGQSNTEAFF
TRBJ1-2	TRBV7-3	CASSLTGSTPPYTF
TRBJ1-2	TRBV15	CATSTWPVFYGYTF
TRBJ2-1	TRBV7-3	CASSLRGGSGAYNEQFF
TRBJ2-1	TRBV14	CASSQDYPGQGSEQFF
TRBJ2-3	TRBV19	CASSLRTWEDTQYF
TRBJ1-4	TRBV5-1	CASSLGRDGEKLFF
TRBJ2-5	TRBV9	CASSPTRSLAGDPETQYF